Following are 11 T cell receptor beta chains from one sample sequenced in a study of OX40 agonist ivuxolimab in advanced cancers. The library was produced with the immunoSEQ multiplex PCR assay. This is the immuneACCESS table as TCRdb keeps it, with only in-frame sequences that have V and J called. A part of the clones is gone; compared with another copy, unresolved V genes explain less than half, and the rest is unexplained. The sample includes 50,000 to 65,000 clones, with roughly 80% observed a single time. The ten largest make up more than 3.5% of the sample. Sequencing was performed on CD4+ or CD8+ T cells sorted from blood, taken in a trial of the OX40 agonist ivuxolimab. These receptors were collected from an adult with an advanced solid tumor such as melanoma, head and neck, liver or kidney cancer.

The rearrangement links TRBV27 to TRBJ1-2; 9 bases match TRBD1. V lost 5 bases to trimming and J lost 3 bases; unmatched junction nucleotides: 7. CDR3 size: 15 residues. The germline V gene encodes CDR1 MNHEY and CDR2 SMNVEV (reference sequence). The CDR3 loop reads CASSPGGQGYYGYTF. CDR3 nucleotides: TGTGCCAGCAGTCCTGGTGGACAGGGGTACTATGGCTACACCTTC.

V is TRBV5-4 and J is TRBJ2-7; the D is unclear. This CDR3 has 13 residues. Trimming removed 6 bases at V and 2 bases at J, with 12 bases between. Germline values: CDR1 SGHNT, CDR2 YYREEE (reference sequence). The CDR3 nucleotides read TGTGCCAGCACTAATAACAACGCCTACGAGCAGTACTTC. Its protein product is CASTNNNAYEQYF.

V is TRBV10-2 and J is TRBJ2-1; 14 bases line up with TRBD2. V lost 5 bases, J lost 9 bases, and 12 bases stayed unmatched. This CDR3 region has 17 residues. Germline V gene sequence: CDR1 WSHSY, CDR2 SAAADI. The CDR3 region is CASSFPGLAGEWGEQFF. The CDR3 bases are TGCGCCAGCAGTTTCCCGGGACTAGCGGGAGAGTGGGGTGAGCAGTTCTTC.

The chain is built from TRBV7-9 and TRBJ2-5; 8 positions match TRBD1. This CDR3 comprises 15 residues. The germline V gene has CDR1 SEHNR and CDR2 FQNEAQ (reference sequence). After removal of 3 bases from V and 5 bases from J, the junction contained 8 bases not matched to a gene. CDR3 sequence reads: CASSFPPGGPETQYF. CDR3 bases: TGTGCCAGCAGCTTCCCCCCAGGGGGCCCGGAGACCCAGTACTTC.

A single count supports this clone. This chain links TRBV5-1 with TRBJ2-7; D is perhaps TRBD1 or TRBD2 (5 bases each). The CDR3 length is 15 residues. Germline V CDR1 and CDR2: SGHRS, YFSETQ. Trimming pared 4 bases from V and 3 bases from J, leaving 17 bases between. CDR3 sequence: CASSLGQGRIYEQYF. The CDR3 DNA reads TGCGCCAGCAGCCTCGGTCAGGGACGGATCTACGAGCAGTACTTC. The full variable domain, with the rest looked up from reference TRBV5-1 and TRBJ2-7, is KAGVTQTPRYLIKTRGQQVTLSCSPISGHRSVSWYQQTPGQGLQFLFEYFSETQRNKGNFPGRFSGRQFSNSRSEMNVSTLELGDSALYLCASSLGQGRIYEQYFGPGTRLTVT.

The J gene is TRBJ2-2, the V gene TRBV11-2; TRBD1 is a possible D gene (6 bases). This CDR3 comprises 16 residues. V dropped 4 bases and J dropped 1 base, with 13 bases sitting between them. CDR1 and CDR2 from the germline V gene are SGHAT and FQNNGV. For the CDR3, the DNA is TGTGCCAGCAGCTCCCCCAGGGGACAGAACACCGGGGAGCTGTTTTTT. Its protein is CASSSPRGQNTGELFF.

This sequence joins TRBV19 and TRBJ1-3; maybe TRBD1 (6 bases). Looked up from germline, CDR1 is LNHDA and CDR2 is SQIVND (reference sequence). This CDR3 is 14 amino acids long. V was pared by 5 bases and J by 5 bases, with 13 bases between. CDR3 in DNA: TGTGCCAGTAGTCTCAACAGGGCCCGAAACACCATATATTTT. This encodes CASSLNRARNTIYF.

The chain links TRBV5-1 to TRBJ1-2, with 9 nucleotides matching TRBD1. The CDR3 is 15 residues long. Per the germline V gene, CDR1 is SGHRS and CDR2 is YFSETQ. With V trimmed by 1 base and J by 4 bases, 5 bases remained unmatched. In DNA, the CDR3 is TGCGCCAGCAGCTTGAGACAGGGGGGTAGCTATGGCTACACCTTC. Protein product: CASSLRQGGSYGYTF.

This chain uses TRBV11-2 with TRBJ2-6; D gene uncertain. V gave up 5 bases and J gave up 5 bases, with 25 bases separating them. The length of the CDR3 is 19 residues. Germline V lookup: CDR1 SGHAT, CDR2 FQNNGV. The CDR3 nucleotides are TGTGCCAGCAGCCATTTGTCTAAGGCTGACCAAAGTCGGGCCAACGTCCTGACTTTC. This sequence encodes CASSHLSKADQSRANVLTF.

In its sample, this clone was seen a few times. V gene TRBV7-2 combines with J gene TRBJ1-4; D not certain. There are 15 residues in the CDR3. Trimming took off 1 base at V and 5 bases at J, with 11 bases between the two ends. The germline gives CDR1 SGHTA, CDR2 FQGNSA. CDR3 nucleotide sequence: TGTGCCAGCAGCTTAGTCCCTACCCCGAATGAAAAACTGTTTTTT. Protein: CASSLVPTPNEKLFF.

A few counts support this clone. CDR3 sequence (DNA): TGCGCCAGCAGCTTGGGGACAGGGGACACCGGGGAGCTGTTTTTT. Translation gives CASSLGTGDTGELFF. This chain uses TRBV5-1 with TRBJ2-2, with 9 bases aligning to TRBD1. Germline lookup yields CDR1 SGHRS and CDR2 YFSETQ. The V gene end was trimmed by 0 bases and the J gene end by 3 bases; junction bases not matched to a gene: 0. CDR3 length equals 15 residues.